These 14 T cell receptor beta chains came from one sample sequenced in a study of blood T cell repertoires in COVID-19. The repertoire was sequenced with immunoSEQ multiplex PCR; TCRdb's copy has only in-frame clones and lacks some. The repertoire consists of 30,000 or so clones, with 80% to 90% occurring once and the leading ten covering 3.5%. Source material: peripheral blood. These receptors came from a human donor in a cohort sampled during active COVID-19.

J is TRBJ1-2 and V is TRBV7-9; 9 bases line up with TRBD1. V dropped 8 bases and J dropped 2; count of bases not matched to a gene: 0. The CDR3 sequence is 12 residues long. Germline CDR1 is SEHNR and CDR2 is FQNEAQ (reference sequence). This CDR3 reads CASGQGNYGYTF. Here the CDR3 DNA reads TGTGCCAGCGGACAGGGGAACTATGGCTACACCTTC.

The genes are TRBV5-1 and TRBJ2-1; 12 bases align to TRBD2. The CDR3 extends over 16 amino acids. V lost 2 bases to trimming and J lost 6 bases; unmatched junction nucleotides: 6. Per the germline V gene, CDR1 is SGHRS and CDR2 is YFSETQ. The CDR3 DNA sequence: TGCGCCAGCAGCTTCACTAGCGGGGGGTTGAGCAATGAGCAGTTCTTC. As protein: CASSFTSGGLSNEQFF.

The CDR3 spells CASSQAGEQFF. The CDR3 DNA sequence: TGCGCCAGCAGCCAAGCGGGTGAGCAGTTCTTC. The chain has TRBV4-3 and TRBJ2-1, with D hard to call. CDR1 is LGHNA and CDR2 is YSLEER in the germline V gene. V was clipped by 1 base and J by 9 bases, with 4 bases between them. This CDR3 comprises 11 residues.

This chain joins TRBV7-8 and TRBJ2-7, with 9 bases lining up with TRBD1. The CDR3 consists of 14 residues. Germline assignment: CDR1 SGHVS and CDR2 FQNEAQ. Losses at the gene ends were 2 bases for V and 5 bases for J; bases not matched to a gene: 4. The CDR3 coding sequence is TGTGCCAGCAGCTTATTCCGGACAGGGGACGAGCAGTACTTC. It translates to CASSLFRTGDEQYF.

This chain uses TRBV30 with TRBJ2-3, with D possibly matching TRBD2 (5 bases). The CDR3 has 15 amino acids. V shed 7 bases and J shed 5 bases, with 22 bases lying between them. The V gene's germline CDR1 is GTSNPN and CDR2 SVGIG (reference sequence). The CDR3 DNA sequence: TGTGCCTCGGAGATTCTGGGGATTGAGGGAGATACGCAGTATTTT. Translation gives CASEILGIEGDTQYF.

The genes are TRBV9 and TRBJ2-3, with TRBD2 identical over 13 bases. Germline trimming cut 4 bases from V and 6 bases from J; bases unmatched to any gene: 8. Germline lookup yields CDR1 SGDLS and CDR2 YYNGEE. The CDR3 is 16 amino acids. The chain's CDR3 is CASSPRLAGGGDTQYF. The DNA of the CDR3 is TGTGCCAGCAGCCCCCGACTAGCGGGGGGAGGGGATACGCAGTATTTT.

This clone occurred once. The chain carries TRBV19 and TRBJ1-5; TRBD1 matches at 7 bases. CDR1 and CDR2 (germline): LNHDA, SQIVND (reference sequence). V dropped 6 bases and J dropped 0; count of bases not matched to a gene: 5. The CDR3 extends over 15 amino acids. The CDR3 DNA is TGTGCCAGTAGAAATAGACAGGGTAGCAATCAGCCCCAGCATTTT. It codes for CASRNRQGSNQPQHF.

The chain has TRBV27 and TRBJ2-7; TRBD1 might be the D (6 bases). The CDR3 is made up of 11 amino acids. V lost 8 bases to trimming and J lost 3 bases, with 8 bases between them. Germline CDR1 is MNHEY and CDR2 is SMNVEV (reference sequence). For the CDR3, the DNA is TGTGCCAGCGGGGGCCTCTACGAGCAGTACTTC. This gives the protein CASGGLYEQYF.

The chain uses TRBV3-1 (or the pseudogene TRBV3-2) and TRBJ2-3; TRBD2 matches 12 bases. CDR3 length: 18 amino acids. The V and J ends lost 3 bases and 0 bases, in that order; junction bases with no gene match: 7. CDR1 and CDR2 (germline): LGHDT, YNNKEL (reference sequence). The CDR3 DNA reads TGTGCCAGCAGCCAGGGACTAGCGGGTGACCCTAGCACAGATACGCAGTATTTT. Protein: CASSQGLAGDPSTDTQYF.

This rearrangement joins TRBV18 to TRBJ2-7; perhaps TRBD1 as D (6 bases). V was shortened by 2 bases and J by 2 bases, with 7 bases between the two germline ends. The CDR3 length is 13 residues. CDR1 and CDR2 from the germline V gene are KGHSH and LQKENI. Here the CDR3 DNA reads TGTGCCAGCTCACCAACAGGGACCTACGAGCAGTACTTC. Translated, it gives CASSPTGTYEQYF.

This clone was observed a few times. The chain has TRBV4-2 and TRBJ1-4; a possible D gene is TRBD1 (5 bases). This CDR3 has 21 residues. Germline V gives CDR1 LGHNA, CDR2 YNFKEQ. V lost 1 base and J 0 bases, leaving 24 bases between the germline ends. This CDR3 reads CASSQVKPFLADSATNEKLFF. In DNA form, the CDR3 reads TGTGCCAGCAGCCAAGTTAAACCGTTCCTGGCTGACAGCGCAACTAATGAAAAACTGTTTTTT.

V usage is TRBV19 and J usage is TRBJ2-1; D is ambiguous. The CDR3 is 15 amino acids. V was cut by 6 bases and J by 8 bases, with 20 bases left in between. CDR1 is LNHDA and CDR2 is SQIVND in the germline V gene (reference sequence). The CDR3: CASSTERVGGHEQFF. The CDR3 DNA sequence: TGTGCCAGTAGCACCGAACGGGTTGGCGGCCATGAGCAGTTCTTC.

The chain is built from TRBV19 and TRBJ1-2; perhaps TRBD1 as D (6 bases). The CDR3 length is 12 residues. Per germline, CDR1 LNHDA and CDR2 SQIVND (reference sequence). V lost 7 bases and J lost 3, with 9 bases in between. The CDR3: CASTDRYYGYTF. For the CDR3, the DNA is TGTGCCAGTACGGACAGATACTATGGCTACACCTTC. Combining the CDR3 with reference TRBV19 and TRBJ1-2 gives the whole variable domain DGGITQSPKYLFRKEGQNVTLSCEQNLNHDAMYWYRQDPGQGLRLIYYSQIVNDFQKGDIAEGYSVSREKKESFPLTVTSAQKNPTAFYLCASTDRYYGYTFGSGTRLTVV.

This chain uses TRBV9 with TRBJ2-3; 9 bases align to TRBD2. Trimming took 0 bases from V and 0 from J; bases not matched to a gene: 2. The CDR3 extends over 16 amino acids. The germline V gene encodes CDR1 SGDLS and CDR2 YYNGEE. The CDR3 nucleotides are TGTGCCAGCAGCGTAGGGACTAGCGTAAGCACAGATACGCAGTATTTT. Amino acid sequence: CASSVGTSVSTDTQYF.